This entry lists 27 T cell receptor beta chains sequenced from one sample in a study of metastatic and nonmetastatic thyroid tumors. All patients were treatment-naive before thyroid surgery. TCRdb re-clonotyped the PCR reads via MiXCR. The sample lists roughly 98,000 clones; about 15% were seen once. The source material was blood. The receptors derive from a female donor with papillary thyroid cancer or a benign thyroid nodule (not recorded which). Some clones in this sample may be carry-over from other donors' samples.

This clone was counted ten times or more. This chain uses TRBV18 with TRBJ2-2, with D unresolved. The CDR3 has 13 residues. Germline loops: CDR1 KGHSH, CDR2 LQKENI. V was pared by 2 bases and J by 4 bases, with 5 bases between. The CDR3 bases are TGTGCCAGCTCACCATTCCTCACCGGGGAGCTGTTTTTT. Its protein product is CASSPFLTGELFF.

This clone has a handful of counts. A much larger clone differs from this one at a single base, so this may be a read error. The same CDR3 is also encoded by other DNA sequences in this sample. The CDR3 loop reads CASSSGTGGGGADVLTF. The CDR3 nucleotides are TGTGCCAGCAGCTCGGGGACAGGGGGAGGTGGGGCCGACGTCCTGACTTTC. The rearrangement links TRBV11-2 to TRBJ2-6; 11 bases line up with TRBD1. The germline CDR1 and CDR2 sequences are SGHAT and FQNNGV. This CDR3 contains 17 residues. Full variable domain (outside the CDR3, taken from reference TRBV11-2 and TRBJ2-6): EAGVAQSPRYKIIEKRQSVAFWCNPISGHATLYWYQQILGQGPKLLIQFQNNGVVDDSQLPKDRFSAERLKGVDSTLKIQPAKLEDSAVYLCASSSGTGGGGADVLTFGAGSRLTVL.

This clone was observed many times. The chain recombines TRBV4-2 with TRBJ2-3; D may be TRBD1 (6 bases). This CDR3 contains 16 residues. The V end lost 4 bases, the J end lost 4 bases, and 18 bases lay between the germline ends. Germline V gives CDR1 LGHNA, CDR2 YNFKEQ. CDR3 bases: TGTGCCAGCAGCCTCGGTGCAGGGGTATTCGCAGATACGCAGTATTTT. Protein: CASSLGAGVFADTQYF.

This clone was recorded at least ten times. This may be a read error, as it is one base from a much larger clone. The chain recombines TRBV6-1 with TRBJ1-5, with 7 positions matching TRBD1. J was trimmed by 3 bases and V by 5 bases; bases with no gene match: 7. This CDR3 is 15 amino acids long. Germline CDR1 is MNHNS and CDR2 is SASEGT. CDR3: CASSLAGGYNQPQHF. CDR3 DNA sequence: TGTGCCAGCAGTCTGGCAGGGGGATACAATCAGCCCCAGCATTTT.

Points on this clone: A much larger clone differs by one base, so this may be a read error. Other DNA sequences of this sample code for an identical CDR3. This chain uses TRBV20-1 with TRBJ2-3, with TRBD2 identical over 10 bases. This CDR3 is 16 amino acids long. The germline V gene encodes CDR1 DFQATT and CDR2 SNEGSKA (reference sequence). J was trimmed by 4 bases and V by 7 bases; bases with no gene match: 14. This chain's CDR3 is CSVFRDSSGGADTQYF. The DNA of the CDR3 is TGCAGTGTATTCAGAGACAGCAGCGGGGGGGCAGATACGCAGTATTTT.

The chain recombines TRBV5-1 with TRBJ2-7, with a tentative D call TRBD2 (5 bases). This CDR3 has 15 amino acids. Germline loops: CDR1 SGHRS, CDR2 YFSETQ. Trimming took 2 bases from V and 5 from J, leaving 17 bases between them. CDR3 region: CASSLTGKRLNEQYF. CDR3 nucleotides: TGCGCCAGCAGCTTAACCGGGAAAAGGTTGAACGAGCAGTACTTC.

This clone was counted many times. The V and J genes are TRBV9 and TRBJ1-1, with 8 bases lining up with TRBD1. The germline V gene has CDR1 SGDLS and CDR2 YYNGEE. After removal of 4 bases from V and 4 bases from J, the junction contained 9 bases not matched to a gene. This CDR3 region has 15 residues. CDR3 DNA: TGTGCCAGCAGCCCCCAGGGGGCTGGGGCCACTGAAGCTTTCTTT. Its translation: CASSPQGAGATEAFF.

In this sample, this clone turned up many times. The chain carries TRBV6-2 or TRBV6-3 and TRBJ1-2, with unresolved D. V dropped 5 bases and J dropped 5 bases, with 6 bases sitting between them. This CDR3 is 11 amino acids long. Germline CDR1 MNHEY, CDR2 SVGEGT. CDR3 in DNA: TGTGCCAGCAGTCAGGATTATGGCTACACCTTC. The encoded protein is CASSQDYGYTF.

On this clone itself: At one end the junction does not follow the germline gene, possibly because of a read error. The rearrangement joins TRBV28 to TRBJ1-6, with D unclear. The germline V gene encodes CDR1 MDHEN and CDR2 SYDVKM. This CDR3 has 12 residues. CDR3 DNA: TGTGCCAGCAGTTACGCGGCTTCACCCCTCCACTTC. Translation: CASSYAASPLHF.

This clone has ten or more counts. Being one base from a much bigger clone, this may be a read error. The sample contains more than one DNA sequence encoding this CDR3. This sequence joins TRBV28 and TRBJ1-1; 7 bases are a match to TRBD1. The germline CDR1 and CDR2 sequences are MDHEN and SYDVKM. The CDR3 totals 13 residues. The chain's CDR3 is CASGDSANPEAFF. In DNA form, the CDR3 reads TGTGCCAGCGGGGACAGTGCGAACCCTGAAGCCTTCTTT.

Comment on this clone: It may be a read error: a sequence one base away is much more abundant. This chain connects TRBV4-1 to TRBJ1-5; tentatively, D is TRBD1 (5 bases). The germline V gene encodes CDR1 MGHRA and CDR2 YSYEKL. This CDR3 has 16 amino acids. CDR3 loop: CSSSQGSQGHNQPQHF. The CDR3 DNA reads as TGCTCCAGCAGCCAAGGGTCGCAGGGCCACAATCAGCCCCAGCATTTT.

A single count supports this clone. A much more abundant neighbour one base away suggests this may be a read error. It is likely a read error, because the conserved phenylalanine at the end of the CDR3 is missing. The V and J genes are TRBV20-1 and TRBJ2-5; D may match TRBD1 or TRBD2 (5 bases each). The germline V gene encodes CDR1 DFQATT and CDR2 SNEGSKA (reference sequence). The CDR3 totals 12 residues. With 5 bases removed from V and 5 bases from J, the gap between germline ends came to 12 bases. CDR3 residues: CSAWDRMETQYL. The CDR3 DNA is TGCAGTGCTTGGGACCGTATGGAGACCCAGTACTTA.

The table lists this clone with many counts. The same CDR3 also results from other DNA sequences found in this sample. The J gene is TRBJ2-5, the V gene TRBV24-1; D is unresolved. Germline CDR1 reads KGHDR; CDR2 reads SFDVKD. V lost 4 bases to trimming and J lost 0 bases, with 11 bases between them. The CDR3 contains 15 residues. For the CDR3, the DNA is TGTGCCACCAGTGACCCGGACCGCTACCAAGAGACCCAGTACTTC. Residues: CATSDPDRYQETQYF.

This clone was observed many times. The gene calls are TRBV9 and TRBJ1-2; D unresolved. From germline, CDR1 is SGDLS and CDR2 YYNGEE. V was cut by 0 bases and J by 4 bases, with 7 bases left in between. The CDR3 is 13 amino acids. The CDR3 bases are TGTGCCAGCAGCGTAGTAGCAGGCTATGGCTACACCTTC. This translates into CASSVVAGYGYTF. Combining the CDR3 with reference TRBV9 and TRBJ1-2 gives the whole variable domain DSGVTQTPKHLITATGQRVTLRCSPRSGDLSVYWYQQSLDQGLQFLIQYYNGEERAKGNILERFSAQQFPDLHSELNLSSLELGDSALYFCASSVVAGYGYTFGSGTRLTVV.

This clone showed up many times. The chain has TRBV20-1 and TRBJ2-7, with TRBD1 as a possible D gene (5 bases). The V gene's germline CDR1 is DFQATT and CDR2 SNEGSKA (reference sequence). The CDR3 covers 14 residues. Trimming cost V 6 bases and J 3 bases, with 18 bases left between them. CDR3 nucleotides: TGCAGTGCCCCCCCCGTAGGGGAAGGCTACGAGCAGTACTTC. Translating gives CSAPPVGEGYEQYF.

The V and J genes are TRBV5-1 and TRBJ2-7, with D possibly called TRBD1 or TRBD2 (5 bases each). The CDR3 covers 15 residues. CDR1 is SGHRS and CDR2 is YFSETQ in the germline V gene. V gave up 4 bases and J gave up 2 bases, with 16 bases separating them. This CDR3 reads CASSPGKGKAYEQYF. CDR3 bases: TGCGCCAGCAGCCCGGGGAAGGGGAAGGCCTACGAGCAGTACTTC.

In the case of this clone: One base away lies a much larger clone, so this may be a sequencing read error. Since the CDR3 does not end with the conserved phenylalanine or tryptophan, this likely comes from a read error. This chain joins TRBV4-2 and TRBJ1-4, with D possibly being TRBD1 (6 bases). V gave up 0 bases and J gave up 7 bases, with 12 bases separating them. The CDR3 loop spans 15 amino acids. The germline V gene encodes CDR1 LGHNA and CDR2 YNFKEQ. The CDR3 nucleotides read TGTGCCAGCAGCCAAGAGGGGGGGGCATCTGAAAAACTGTTTCTT. Amino acid sequence: CASSQEGGASEKLFL.

This clone was recorded many times. V usage is TRBV7-9 and J usage is TRBJ2-2; D is perhaps TRBD1 (6 bases). CDR3 length: 13 residues. The germline gives CDR1 SEHNR, CDR2 FQNEAQ (reference sequence). Trimming removed 11 bases at V and 5 bases at J, with 15 bases between. CDR3 sequence (DNA): TGTGCCTTACCAGATACAGGGACCGGGGAGCTGTTTTTT. Its protein is CALPDTGTGELFF.

This clone was found many times. The chain links TRBV28 to TRBJ1-1; 7 bases agree with TRBD1. Losses at the gene ends were 7 bases for V and 3 bases for J; bases not matched to a gene: 17. Germline values: CDR1 MDHEN, CDR2 SYDVKM. This CDR3 region has 17 residues. The CDR3 sequence is CASNPNRGRVLDTEAFF. The DNA of the CDR3 is TGTGCCAGCAACCCCAACAGGGGACGAGTCTTGGACACTGAAGCTTTCTTT.

This clone has at least ten counts. The CDR3, as DNA: TGTGCCATCAATTCCGGGACAGGGGGATTCGGACCCCTCCACTTT. Encoded protein: CAINSGTGGFGPLHF. The J gene is TRBJ1-6, the V gene TRBV10-3; the match to TRBD1 covers 11 bases. Germline-derived CDR1 and CDR2 are ENHRY and SYGVKD. Germline trimming cut 7 bases from V and 12 bases from J; bases unmatched to any gene: 11. The CDR3 is 15 amino acids.

About this clone: Just one base apart from a much larger clone, this may be a read error. CDR3 DNA sequence: TGCGCCAGCAGCCAAGAAGGGGTAGGAGTCCCTTCACCCCTCCACTTT. This gives the protein CASSQEGVGVPSPLHF. V and J are TRBV4-1 and TRBJ1-6, with D maybe TRBD1 (5 bases). The CDR3 has 16 residues. In germline, CDR1 is MGHRA, CDR2 YSYEKL. V was shortened by 0 bases and J by 9 bases, with 15 bases between the two germline ends.

The sample holds many counts of this clone. J is TRBJ1-5 and V is TRBV4-2; D is undetermined. CDR1 LGHNA and CDR2 YNFKEQ come from the germline V gene. The CDR3 covers 14 residues. V was shortened by 0 bases and J by 4 bases, with 7 bases between the two germline ends. Here the CDR3 DNA reads TGTGCCAGCAGCCAAGACGGGAGGAATCAGCCCCAGCATTTT. Protein sequence: CASSQDGRNQPQHF.

This clone was recorded at least ten times. The V and J genes are TRBV6-1 and TRBJ1-4, with 8 bases aligning to TRBD1. Per germline, CDR1 MNHNS and CDR2 SASEGT. The CDR3 runs 14 residues. V was clipped by 6 bases and J by 7 bases; unmatched bases: 7. CDR3 nucleotide sequence: TGTGCCAGCAGCCTAGACAGGGGTACTGAAAAACTGTTTTTT. Amino acids: CASSLDRGTEKLFF.

In its sample, this clone was seen many times. At one boundary the junction diverges from the germline segment, which might be a read error. Other nucleotide sequences from this sample produce the same CDR3. The rearrangement joins TRBV20-1 to TRBJ2-7; unclear D gene. The CDR3 covers 12 residues. CDR1 and CDR2 (germline): DFQATT, SNEGSKA (reference sequence). CDR3 residues: CGAHGPSYEQYF. Written as DNA, the CDR3 is TGCGGTGCCCACGGGCCGTCCTACGAGCAGTACTTC.

In this sample, this clone turned up a few times. J is TRBJ2-2 and V is TRBV28; TRBD1 is a possible D gene (6 bases). The CDR3 covers 15 residues. CDR1 and CDR2 from the germline V gene are MDHEN and SYDVKM. V was cut by 7 bases and J by 5 bases, with 17 bases left in between. CDR3 residues: CASKGDTGNTGELFF. The DNA of the CDR3 is TGTGCCAGCAAGGGGGACACAGGCAATACCGGGGAGCTGTTTTTT.

This clone has just a few counts. The genes are TRBV19 and TRBJ2-1, with 10 bases lining up with TRBD1. Germline V gives CDR1 LNHDA, CDR2 SQIVND (reference sequence). J lost 13 bases, V lost 6 bases, and 6 bases had no gene match. The CDR3 sequence is 12 residues long. For the CDR3, the DNA is TGTGCCAGTAGCAGGGGACAGGGGCGTCAGTTCTTC. As protein: CASSRGQGRQFF.

This clone was seen repeatedly, ten times or more. The chain has TRBV7-3 and TRBJ2-7, with 8 bases that match TRBD2. Trimming removed 5 bases from V and 1 base from J; junction bases left unmatched: 7. CDR3 length: 15 amino acids. Germline V gives CDR1 SGHTA, CDR2 FQGTGA. The CDR3 region has the DNA TGTGCCAGCAGCCATAGCGGGGAGGGGTCCTACGAGCAGTACTTC. This translates into CASSHSGEGSYEQYF.